Following are 13 T cell receptor beta chains from one sample sequenced in a study of Ad26.COV2.S vaccination and SARS-CoV-2 variants. The treatment was: approximately 18 received Ad26.COV2.S at low or high dose, single or two shots; 5 received placebo; per-sample allocation not given. Following the first vaccine or placebo injection, samples were taken on day 63. The data were produced by immunoSEQ multiplex PCR, yet TCRdb's version contains in-frame clones alone and is incomplete. The sample lists 300,000 to 500,000 clones, 80% to 90% occurring once. The sequencing here drew on peripheral blood, taken in a trial of Ad26.COV2.S vaccine versus placebo. The receptors shown here come from a person aged 18-65 years who received the Ad26.COV2.S COVID-19 vaccine or a placebo.

The chain has TRBV2 and TRBJ2-5, with 7 nucleotides matching TRBD1. The CDR3 is made up of 14 amino acids. V shed 6 bases and J 8 bases; nucleotides not matched to a gene: 12. Germline V lookup: CDR1 SNHLY, CDR2 FYNNEI. CDR3 loop: CASRTGTVSYTQYF. The CDR3 DNA follows: TGTGCCAGCAGGACCGGGACAGTCAGTTATACCCAGTACTTC.

The chain recombines TRBV2 with TRBJ1-6, with D possibly matching TRBD1 (5 bases). V was pared by 6 bases and J by 9 bases, with 15 bases between. The CDR3 sequence is 14 residues long. Per the germline V gene, CDR1 is SNHLY and CDR2 is FYNNEI. CDR3 in amino acids: CASRGRGRGSPLHF. The CDR3 DNA is TGTGCCAGCAGAGGTCGGGGTAGGGGTTCACCCCTCCACTTT.

The genes are TRBV3-1 (or the pseudogene TRBV3-2) and TRBJ1-2; D perhaps matches TRBD1 (6 bases). The CDR3 sequence is 15 residues long. Germline V CDR1 and CDR2: LGHDT, YNNKEL (reference sequence). V was pared by 2 bases and J by 7 bases, with 17 bases between. The CDR3 region is CASSQPAQGASGYTF. The CDR3 DNA is TGTGCCAGCAGCCAACCCGCACAGGGAGCTTCTGGCTACACCTTC.

The chain couples TRBV3-1 (or the pseudogene TRBV3-2) to TRBJ1-1; a weak D match, TRBD1 (5 bases). In germline, CDR1 is LGHDT, CDR2 YNNKEL (reference sequence). The CDR3 loop spans 14 amino acids. The ends were cut back, 0 bases at V and 8 bases at J, with 13 bases in the middle. The CDR3 DNA reads TGTGCCAGCAGCCAAGAACGGGGCAGGGAGGAAGCTTTCTTT. Its translation: CASSQERGREEAFF.

The chain joins TRBV19 to TRBJ1-2, with 7 bases that match TRBD1. Germline lookup yields CDR1 LNHDA and CDR2 SQIVND (reference sequence). The CDR3 contains 11 residues. The V segment lost 10 bases and the J segment 8 bases; nucleotides outside the gene matches: 7. Here the CDR3 reads CATGQEGGYTF. CDR3 bases: TGTGCCACCGGACAGGAGGGGGGCTACACCTTC.

CDR3 bases: TGCAGTGCTAGTAAGGACACCGGGGAGCTGTTTTTT. It specifies CSASKDTGELFF. This rearrangement joins TRBV20-1 to TRBJ2-2; no clear D. The CDR3 contains 12 residues. V was cut by 3 bases and J by 3 bases, with 5 bases left in between. Germline CDR1 and CDR2: DFQATT and SNEGSKA (reference sequence).

The chain carries TRBV3-1 (or the pseudogene TRBV3-2) and TRBJ2-1, with D possibly matching TRBD2 (5 bases). The germline gives CDR1 LGHDT, CDR2 YNNKEL (reference sequence). V was clipped by 3 bases and J by 6 bases, with 18 bases between them. The CDR3 loop spans 16 amino acids. CDR3 in amino acids: CASSHVLGNDSNEQFF. Here the CDR3 DNA reads TGTGCCAGCAGCCACGTACTAGGTAATGATTCCAATGAGCAGTTCTTC.

The chain links TRBV2 to TRBJ2-3; the D gene could be TRBD1 or TRBD2 (7 bases each). The CDR3 has 21 residues. The germline gives CDR1 SNHLY, CDR2 FYNNEI. The V end was cut by 1 base, the J end by 2 bases, with 28 bases between. CDR3 sequence (DNA): TGTGCCAGCAGTGAAGGGGGGGGACAGCGTCACGATTATCTTAACACAGATACGCAGTATTTT. Its protein product is CASSEGGGQRHDYLNTDTQYF. Combining the CDR3 with reference TRBV2 and TRBJ2-3 gives the whole variable domain EPEVTQTPSHQVTQMGQEVILRCVPISNHLYFYWYRQILGQKVEFLVSFYNNEISEKSEIFDDQFSVERPDGSNFTLKIRSTKLEDSAMYFCASSEGGGQRHDYLNTDTQYFGPGTRLTVL.

The V and J genes are TRBV10-2 and TRBJ1-2, with 7 bases matching TRBD1. In germline, CDR1 is WSHSY, CDR2 SAAADI. Trimming cost V 2 bases and J 6 bases; bases outside gene matches: 3. This CDR3 is 13 amino acids long. The CDR3 DNA reads as TGCGCCAGCAGTGAGGACAGGGTTAATGGCTACACCTTC. Translating gives CASSEDRVNGYTF.

The V and J genes are TRBV9 and TRBJ2-1; 7 bases align to TRBD2. The CDR3 is 17 amino acids. Trimming took 3 bases from V and 4 from J; bases not matched to a gene: 13. Germline V gene sequence: CDR1 SGDLS, CDR2 YYNGEE. The CDR3 coding sequence is TGTGCCAGCAGCGCCATGTGGGGGACTAAGCCATACAATGAGCAGTTCTTC. It encodes CASSAMWGTKPYNEQFF.

The chain couples TRBV12-3 or TRBV12-4 to TRBJ1-6, with a possible D match to TRBD1 (5 bases). The CDR3 is made up of 12 amino acids. V lost 6 bases and J lost 10, with 10 bases in between. CDR3 residues: CASRYGTSPLHF. The CDR3 coding sequence is TGTGCCAGCAGATACGGGACCTCACCCCTCCACTTT.

CDR3 protein: CSVADGYTF. DNA of the CDR3: TGCAGCGTTGCCGATGGCTACACCTTC. The V and J genes are TRBV29-1 and TRBJ1-2; D not certain. The germline V gene encodes CDR1 SQVTM and CDR2 ANQGSEA. The V end was cut by 4 bases, the J end by 6 bases, with 3 bases between. The length of the CDR3 is 9 residues. Full variable domain (remainder filled in from reference TRBV29-1 and TRBJ1-2): SAVISQKPSRDICQRGTSLTIQCQVDSQVTMMFWYRQQPGQSLTLIATANQGSEATYESGFVIDKFPISRPNLTFSTLTVSNMSPEDSSIYLCSVADGYTFGSGTRLTVV.

The chain employs TRBV5-6 and TRBJ2-1; TRBD2 matches 8 bases. Germline assignment: CDR1 SGHDT and CDR2 YYEEEE. The length of the CDR3 is 16 residues. V lost 3 bases, J lost 2 bases, and 7 bases stayed unmatched. CDR3 loop: CASSWERGPTYNEQFF. As DNA, the CDR3 is TGTGCCAGCAGCTGGGAGCGGGGGCCTACCTACAATGAGCAGTTCTTC. The variable domain in full, with the rest retrieved from reference TRBV5-6 and TRBJ2-1, is DAGVTQSPTHLIKTRGQQVTLRCSPKSGHDTVSWYQQALGQGPQFIFQYYEEEERQRGNFPDRFSGHQFPNYSSELNVNALLLGDSALYLCASSWERGPTYNEQFFGPGTRLTVL.